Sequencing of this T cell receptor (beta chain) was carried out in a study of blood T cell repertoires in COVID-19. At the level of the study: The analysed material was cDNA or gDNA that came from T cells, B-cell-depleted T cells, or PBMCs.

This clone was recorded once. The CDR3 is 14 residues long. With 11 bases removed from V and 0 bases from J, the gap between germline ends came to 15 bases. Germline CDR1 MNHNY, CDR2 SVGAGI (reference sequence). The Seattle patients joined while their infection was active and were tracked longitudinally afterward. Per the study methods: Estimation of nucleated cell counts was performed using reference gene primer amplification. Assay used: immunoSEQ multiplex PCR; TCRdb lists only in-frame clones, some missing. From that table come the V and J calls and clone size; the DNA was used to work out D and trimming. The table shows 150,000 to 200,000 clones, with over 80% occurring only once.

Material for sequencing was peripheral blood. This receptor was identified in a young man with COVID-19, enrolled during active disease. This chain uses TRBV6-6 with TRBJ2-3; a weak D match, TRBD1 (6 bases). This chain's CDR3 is CAGKGHLSTDTQYF. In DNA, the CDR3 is TGTGCCGGGAAGGGACACCTCAGCACAGATACGCAGTATTTT.